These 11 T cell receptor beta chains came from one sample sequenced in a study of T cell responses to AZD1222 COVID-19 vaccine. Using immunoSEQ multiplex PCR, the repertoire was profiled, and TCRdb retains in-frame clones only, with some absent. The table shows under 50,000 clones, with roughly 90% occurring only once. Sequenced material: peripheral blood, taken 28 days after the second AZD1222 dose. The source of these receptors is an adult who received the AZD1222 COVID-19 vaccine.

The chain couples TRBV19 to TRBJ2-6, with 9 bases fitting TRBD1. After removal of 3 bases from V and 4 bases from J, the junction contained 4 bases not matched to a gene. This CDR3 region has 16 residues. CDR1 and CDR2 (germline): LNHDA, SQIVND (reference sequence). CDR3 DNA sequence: TGTGCCAGTAGTATCGGGACAGGGTCCGGGGCCAACGTCCTGACTTTC. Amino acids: CASSIGTGSGANVLTF. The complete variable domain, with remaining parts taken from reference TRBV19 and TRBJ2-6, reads DGGITQSPKYLFRKEGQNVTLSCEQNLNHDAMYWYRQDPGQGLRLIYYSQIVNDFQKGDIAEGYSVSREKKESFPLTVTSAQKNPTAFYLCASSIGTGSGANVLTFGAGSRLTVL.

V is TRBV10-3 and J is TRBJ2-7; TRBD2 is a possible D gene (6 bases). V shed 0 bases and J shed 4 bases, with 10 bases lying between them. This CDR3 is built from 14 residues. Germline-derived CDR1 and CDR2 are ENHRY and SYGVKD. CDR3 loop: CAISESGGGYEQYF. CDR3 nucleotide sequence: TGTGCCATCAGTGAGTCGGGGGGTGGGTACGAGCAGTACTTC.

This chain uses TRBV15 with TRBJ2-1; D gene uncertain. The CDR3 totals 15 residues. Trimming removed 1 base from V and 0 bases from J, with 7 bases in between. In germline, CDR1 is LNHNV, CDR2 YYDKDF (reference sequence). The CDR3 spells CATSRVRGSYNEQFF. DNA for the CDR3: TGTGCCACCAGCAGAGTTCGAGGCTCCTACAATGAGCAGTTCTTC.

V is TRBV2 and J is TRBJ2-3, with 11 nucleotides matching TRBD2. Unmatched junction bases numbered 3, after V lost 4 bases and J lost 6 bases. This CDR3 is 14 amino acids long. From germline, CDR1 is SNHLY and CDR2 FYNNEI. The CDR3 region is CASSVTSGSDTQYF. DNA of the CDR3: TGTGCCAGCAGTGTTACTAGCGGGAGCGATACGCAGTATTTT.

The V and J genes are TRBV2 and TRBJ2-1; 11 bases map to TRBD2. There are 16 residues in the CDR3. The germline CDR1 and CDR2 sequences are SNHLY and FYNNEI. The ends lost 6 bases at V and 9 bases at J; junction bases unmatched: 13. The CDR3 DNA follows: TGTGCCAGCAGGGAGGGACTAGCGGAGAGGGGTGGTGAGCAGTTCTTC. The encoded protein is CASREGLAERGGEQFF.

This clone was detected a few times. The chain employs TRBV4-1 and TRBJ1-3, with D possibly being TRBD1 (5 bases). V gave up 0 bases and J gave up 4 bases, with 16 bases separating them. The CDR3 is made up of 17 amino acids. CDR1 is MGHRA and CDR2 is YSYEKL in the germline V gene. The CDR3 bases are TGCGCCAGCAGCCAAGACCTACGGGCAGGGTGGGGAAACACCATATATTTT. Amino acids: CASSQDLRAGWGNTIYF.

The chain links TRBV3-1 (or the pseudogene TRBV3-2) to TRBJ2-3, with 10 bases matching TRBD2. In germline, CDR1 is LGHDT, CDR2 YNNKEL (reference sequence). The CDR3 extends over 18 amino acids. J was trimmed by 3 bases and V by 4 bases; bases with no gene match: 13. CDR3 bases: TGTGCCAGCAGCCCCTACCCCGGACTAGCGGTTAAGACAGATACGCAGTATTTT. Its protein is CASSPYPGLAVKTDTQYF.

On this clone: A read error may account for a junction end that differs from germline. The CDR3 here is CASSLGGTGNEQFF. The CDR3 region has the DNA TGTGCTAGCAGCTTAGGGGGGACGGGCAATGAGCAGTTCTTC. The gene calls are TRBV7-7 and TRBJ2-1; the D call may be TRBD1 or TRBD2 (6 bases each). CDR1 and CDR2 from the germline V gene are SSHAT and FNYEAQ (reference sequence). The CDR3 covers 14 residues.

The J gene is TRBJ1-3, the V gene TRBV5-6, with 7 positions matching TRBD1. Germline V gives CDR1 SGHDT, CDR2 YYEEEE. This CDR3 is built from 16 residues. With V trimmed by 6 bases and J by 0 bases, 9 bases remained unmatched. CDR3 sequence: CASTLDRSASGNTIYF. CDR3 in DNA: TGTGCCAGCACTCTGGACAGGTCCGCCTCTGGAAACACCATATATTTT.

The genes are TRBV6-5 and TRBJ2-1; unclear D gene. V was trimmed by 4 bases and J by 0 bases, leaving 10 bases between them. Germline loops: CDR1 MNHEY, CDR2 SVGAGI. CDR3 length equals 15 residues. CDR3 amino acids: CASSLASTSYNEQFF. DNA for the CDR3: TGTGCCAGCAGTTTAGCTTCCACCTCCTACAATGAGCAGTTCTTC.

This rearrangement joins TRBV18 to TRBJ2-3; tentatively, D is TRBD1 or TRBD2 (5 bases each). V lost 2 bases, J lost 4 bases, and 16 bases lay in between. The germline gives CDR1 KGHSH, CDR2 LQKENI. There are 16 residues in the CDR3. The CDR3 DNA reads TGTGCCAGCTCACCAAACATGGGGCAGGGAGCAGATACGCAGTATTTT. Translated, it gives CASSPNMGQGADTQYF.